This TCR beta chain was obtained from a study of beta chain features in type 1 diabetes. Every participating donor gave one draw, a heparinised blood sample averaging about 100 mL. Sorted populations all had greater than 98% purity. In the case of this clone: Its target is unknown.

Reverse transcribing all isolated RNA meant expressed TCRB transcripts were sequenced. Only in-frame clones appear in the TCRdb table, and some are missing; sequencing was by immunoSEQ multiplex PCR. Of more than 300,000 clones detected, about 10% appear once; the ten largest clones hold about 0.64%. The CDR3 has 13 amino acids. The germline V gene has CDR1 MNHEY and CDR2 SMNVEV (reference sequence). Trimming removed 7 bases from V and 7 bases from J; junction bases left unmatched: 6. Study-wide points: Whatever favoring of shorter templates PCR might show would apply equally to patients and controls. For Type 1 diabetes patients, all four CD4+ subsets carried TCRB CDR3s that were moderately but significantly shorter. Within patients, naive, central memory and Treg TCRB repertoires seemed more similar than within healthy donors.

The V gene is TRBV27, the J gene TRBJ2-7; 11 nucleotides line up with TRBD2. The sample taken for sequencing was central memory CD4+ T cells from blood. This sequence was found in a man aged 25 to 40 with type 1 diabetes. The CDR3 protein is CASKGLADREQYF. In DNA, the CDR3 is TGTGCCAGCAAGGGACTAGCGGATCGGGAGCAGTACTTC.